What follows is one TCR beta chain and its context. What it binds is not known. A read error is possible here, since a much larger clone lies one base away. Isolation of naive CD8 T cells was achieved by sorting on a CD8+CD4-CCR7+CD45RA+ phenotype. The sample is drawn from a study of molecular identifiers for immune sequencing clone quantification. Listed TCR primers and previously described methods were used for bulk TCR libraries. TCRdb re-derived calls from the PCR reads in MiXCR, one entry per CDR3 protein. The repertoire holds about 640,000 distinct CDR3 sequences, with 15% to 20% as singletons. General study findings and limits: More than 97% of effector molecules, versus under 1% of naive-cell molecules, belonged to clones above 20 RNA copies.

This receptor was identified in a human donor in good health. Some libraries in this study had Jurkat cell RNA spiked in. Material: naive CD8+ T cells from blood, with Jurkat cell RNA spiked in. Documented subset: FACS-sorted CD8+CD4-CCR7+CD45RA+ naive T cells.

The CDR3 DNA reads as TGTGCCTGGATAAACAAGGGAGGACAGCCCCAGCATTTT. Its protein product is CAWINKGGQPQHF. The chain links TRBV30 to TRBJ1-5; D ambiguous. The CDR3 totals 13 residues. V dropped 4 bases and J dropped 7 bases, with 14 bases sitting between them. CDR1 is GTSNPN and CDR2 is SVGIG in the germline V gene (reference sequence). Full variable domain (outside the CDR3, taken from reference TRBV30 and TRBJ1-5): SQTIHQWPATLVQPVGSPLSLECTVEGTSNPNLYWYRQAAGRGLQLLFYSVGIGQISSEVPQNLSASRPQDRQFILSSKKLLLSDSGFYLCAWINKGGQPQHFGDGTRLSIL.